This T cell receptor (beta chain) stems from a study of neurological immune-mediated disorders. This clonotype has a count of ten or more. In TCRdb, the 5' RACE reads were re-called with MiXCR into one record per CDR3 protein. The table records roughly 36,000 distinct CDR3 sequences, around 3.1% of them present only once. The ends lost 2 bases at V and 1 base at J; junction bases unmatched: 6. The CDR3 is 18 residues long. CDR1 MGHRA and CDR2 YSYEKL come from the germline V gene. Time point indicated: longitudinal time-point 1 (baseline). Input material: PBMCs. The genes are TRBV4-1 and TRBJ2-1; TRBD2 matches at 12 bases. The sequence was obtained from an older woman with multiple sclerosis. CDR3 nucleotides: TGCGCCAGCAGCCAATTCGACCTAGCGGGGGGGTCCTACAATGAGCAGTTCTTC. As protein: CASSQFDLAGGSYNEQFF.